Listed below are T cell receptor beta chains from one sample, sequenced in a study of CD8 T cells in ankylosing spondylitis. MiXCR, run by TCRdb on the 5' RACE reads, gives a single entry per CDR3 protein. Of approximately 250,000 distinct CDR3 sequences listed, 30% to 35% are singletons. Sample: blood, either unsorted or a sorted T cell fraction (not recorded which). These receptors were collected from a male donor with ankylosing spondylitis or in good health (not recorded which). Both conserved end residues are part of each CDR3. Fields, in order: J gene, V gene, D gene, CDR3 protein. D genes are given only for firm matches.

TRBJ2-3 | TRBV12-3/TRBV12-4 | NA | CASITTDRRGNTQYF
TRBJ1-4 | TRBV12-3/TRBV12-4 | NA | CASSTHGAKLFF
TRBJ2-7 | TRBV7-8 | NA | CASSFDYEQYF
TRBJ2-7 | TRBV7-9 | NA | CASSLLGQGYGEQYF
TRBJ1-4 | TRBV5-1 | NA | CASSLAGQTNEKLFF
TRBJ1-2 | TRBV7-9 | NA | CASSVDSNYGYTF
TRBJ2-1 | TRBV20-1 | NA | CVCLSTNNEQFF
TRBJ1-2 | TRBV9 | NA | CASSVSGNYGYTF
TRBJ2-3 | TRBV20-1 | TRBD1 | CSAPPGTGQDTQYF
TRBJ1-1 | TRBV5-1 | NA | CASSLVGGGDTEAFF
TRBJ1-2 | TRBV29-1 | NA | CSGRSDEDWNYGYTF
TRBJ2-7 | TRBV20-1 | NA | CSASMGRPLYEQYF
TRBJ2-5 | TRBV6-5 | NA | CASGEKETQYF
TRBJ2-6 | TRBV9 | NA | CASSVGRGRLGGANVLTF
TRBJ2-3 | TRBV12-3/TRBV12-4 | TRBD1 | CASSGQDNTDTQYF
TRBJ2-6 | TRBV20-1 | NA | CSAKGRAGANVLTF
TRBJ2-3 | TRBV11-2 | NA | CASSPIRGAIDTQYF
TRBJ2-3 | TRBV6-1 | NA | CASSERGAEADTQYF
TRBJ2-2 | TRBV5-1 | TRBD2 | CASSWAGGIGTGELFF
TRBJ2-7 | TRBV15 | TRBD1 | CATSNRGTFYEQYF
TRBJ2-2 | TRBV7-6 | NA | CASSAGRPFSLNTGELFF
TRBJ2-7 | TRBV20-1 | NA | CSAAKIDEQYF
TRBJ2-7 | TRBV12-3/TRBV12-4 | TRBD1 | CASTPGTGFYEQYF
TRBJ2-7 | TRBV7-9 | NA | CASSLEVPRRPYEQYF
TRBJ2-1 | TRBV20-1 | TRBD2 | CSARDQTSLRHEQFF
TRBJ2-7 | TRBV6-5 | NA | CASSYSAWDPYEQYF
TRBJ2-2 | TRBV12-3/TRBV12-4 | TRBD1 | CASSRTGIGNTGELFF
TRBJ1-2 | TRBV7-2 | TRBD1 | CASSRDSNYGYTF
TRBJ2-1 | TRBV4-2 | NA | CASSQDYGGPEQFF
TRBJ2-6 | TRBV29-1 | TRBD1 | CSVALGQGYSGANVLTF
TRBJ2-7 | TRBV2 | NA | CASASRLYEQYF
TRBJ2-7 | TRBV20-1 | TRBD2 | CSARDQASGDYEQYF
TRBJ2-7 | TRBV24-1 | NA | CATSDTTSPAREQYF
TRBJ2-3 | TRBV9 | NA | CASSVGRGGTDTQYF
TRBJ2-2 | TRBV29-1 | NA | CSVEGSPGELFF
TRBJ1-2 | TRBV11-2 | TRBD1 | CASSLDLIGTVGGYTF
TRBJ2-5 | TRBV9 | NA | CASSVAHDGETQYF
TRBJ1-4 | TRBV20-1 | NA | CSARDSGRSNEKLFF
TRBJ2-6 | TRBV6-5 | NA | CASSYSMAAGPGANVLTF
TRBJ2-7 | TRBV15 | TRBD1 | CATSRDRGQGTYEQYF
TRBJ1-2 | TRBV5-6 | NA | CASSLRDDGVYGYTF
TRBJ2-6 | TRBV5-1 | NA | CASSVTSGANVLTF
TRBJ2-7 | TRBV4-1 | TRBD1 | CASSQKGAPGQGIYEQYF
TRBJ2-3 | TRBV12-3/TRBV12-4 | NA | CASSRLPVDTQYF
TRBJ2-1 | TRBV7-7 | NA | CASSSDSNPEDEQFF
TRBJ2-5 | TRBV20-1 | TRBD1 | CSAETGAGETQYF